The 30 T cell receptor beta chains below come from one sample, sequenced in a study of T cell responses to AZD1222 COVID-19 vaccine. Generated by immunoSEQ multiplex PCR, the TCRdb table keeps only in-frame clones and is missing some. The sample yields about 120,000 clones, approximately 94% seen once. Sequencing was performed on peripheral blood, taken 28 days after the second AZD1222 dose. The origin of the receptors is an adult who received the AZD1222 COVID-19 vaccine.

This clone was observed a handful of times. The chain combines TRBV6-1 with TRBJ1-4; no reliable D call. There are 14 residues in the CDR3. V was pared by 2 bases and J by 3 bases, with 7 bases between. CDR1 MNHNS and CDR2 SASEGT come from the germline V gene. In DNA, the CDR3 is TGTGCCAGCAGTGAATTACAGCCTAATGAAAAACTGTTTTTT. It is translated as CASSELQPNEKLFF.

The CDR3 sequence is CASSLEARGGYTF. CDR3 in DNA: TGTGCCAGCAGCTTGGAAGCCAGGGGTGGCTACACCTTC. V and J are TRBV7-8 and TRBJ1-2, with a tentative D call TRBD1 (6 bases). V lost 3 bases to trimming and J lost 7 bases, with 12 bases between them. CDR3 length equals 13 residues. Germline V gives CDR1 SGHVS, CDR2 FQNEAQ.

This chain connects TRBV19 to TRBJ1-2, with TRBD1 identical over 12 bases. This CDR3 contains 14 residues. Losses at the gene ends were 4 bases for V and 5 bases for J; bases not matched to a gene: 2. Germline V lookup: CDR1 LNHDA, CDR2 SQIVND (reference sequence). CDR3 DNA sequence: TGTGCCAGTAGTAGGGACAGGGGGCATTATGGCTACACCTTC. Translation gives CASSRDRGHYGYTF.

The V and J genes are TRBV19 and TRBJ1-1, with unresolved D. Germline V gene lookup returns CDR1 LNHDA and CDR2 SQIVND (reference sequence). This CDR3 is built from 15 residues. The V gene lost 0 bases and the J gene lost 1 base, with 9 bases spanning the gap. The CDR3 protein is CASSIDRRKNTEAFF. The CDR3, as DNA: TGTGCCAGTAGTATAGATCGACGGAAGAACACTGAAGCTTTCTTT. The full variable domain, rest sourced from reference TRBV19 and TRBJ1-1, is DGGITQSPKYLFRKEGQNVTLSCEQNLNHDAMYWYRQDPGQGLRLIYYSQIVNDFQKGDIAEGYSVSREKKESFPLTVTSAQKNPTAFYLCASSIDRRKNTEAFFGQGTRLTVV.

Points on this clone: Other DNA sequences in the sample encode the same CDR3. The CDR3 DNA follows: TGTGCCAGCAGCTTCGGGACCAAAAACACTGAAGCTTTCTTT. Its translation: CASSFGTKNTEAFF. V gene TRBV7-9 combines with J gene TRBJ1-1; D perhaps matches TRBD1 (5 bases). Deletions cut 3 bases from V and 2 bases from J, with 10 bases between. The CDR3 totals 14 residues. Germline V gives CDR1 SEHNR, CDR2 FQNEAQ (reference sequence).

This chain joins TRBV7-8 and TRBJ2-7; D may be TRBD2 (5 bases). From germline, CDR1 is SGHVS and CDR2 FQNEAQ. This CDR3 has 13 amino acids. Trimming shortened V by 4 bases and J by 2 bases, and 9 bases separated the two germline ends. The DNA of the CDR3 is TGTGCCAGCAGCTCTGGGAGAGCCTACGAGCAGTACTTC. Protein: CASSSGRAYEQYF.

A single count supports this clone. V and J are TRBV3-1 (or the pseudogene TRBV3-2) and TRBJ2-5; 14 bases match TRBD2. This CDR3 spans 15 amino acids. V gave up 4 bases and J gave up 5 bases; unmatched junction bases: 3. CDR1 LGHDT and CDR2 YNNKEL come from the germline V gene (reference sequence). The CDR3 sequence is CASSRRTSGGETQYF. The CDR3 nucleotides are TGTGCCAGCAGCCGCCGGACTAGCGGGGGGGAGACCCAGTACTTC.

The chain combines TRBV29-1 with TRBJ2-3; maybe TRBD2 (5 bases). Per the germline V gene, CDR1 is SQVTM and CDR2 is ANQGSEA. V was trimmed by 4 bases and J by 2 bases, leaving 10 bases between them. The CDR3 extends over 13 amino acids. The CDR3 DNA sequence: TGCAGCGTTGGAGGGAGACACACAGATACGCAGTATTTT. This translates into CSVGGRHTDTQYF.

Only one count was recorded for this clone. The rearrangement joins TRBV3-1 (or the pseudogene TRBV3-2) to TRBJ2-5; D gene unclear. The CDR3 consists of 12 residues. The V end was cut by 2 bases, the J end by 5 bases, with 6 bases between. Germline assignment: CDR1 LGHDT and CDR2 YNNKEL (reference sequence). The CDR3 sequence: CASSQTSETQYF. CDR3 coding DNA: TGTGCCAGCAGCCAAACATCTGAGACCCAGTACTTC.

The chain joins TRBV6-2 or TRBV6-3 to TRBJ2-7; the D gene is possibly TRBD2 (6 bases). V was trimmed by 4 bases and J by 1 base, leaving 14 bases between them. Germline CDR1 and CDR2: MNHEY and SVGEGT. The CDR3 is made up of 15 amino acids. Here the CDR3 DNA reads TGTGCCAGCAGTTTGACAGCGGGTCGATCCTACGAGCAGTACTTC. Its protein product is CASSLTAGRSYEQYF.

The gene calls are TRBV9 and TRBJ2-3; 8 bases line up with TRBD2. Trimming cost V 4 bases and J 4 bases; bases outside gene matches: 8. CDR1 SGDLS and CDR2 YYNGEE come from the germline V gene. The CDR3 contains 15 residues. The CDR3 reads CASSLVAGGADTQYF. As DNA, the CDR3 is TGTGCCAGCAGCCTCGTGGCGGGAGGCGCAGATACGCAGTATTTT.

The chain recombines TRBV27 with TRBJ1-6; maybe TRBD1 (5 bases). The CDR3 covers 15 residues. Germline V gene data show CDR1 as MNHEY and CDR2 as SMNVEV (reference sequence). V dropped 2 bases and J dropped 11 bases, with 16 bases sitting between them. The DNA for the CDR3 is TGTGCCAGCAGTTTAAGCCCCGTTTGGGGGGCACCCCTCCACTTT. As protein: CASSLSPVWGAPLHF.

The V and J genes are TRBV19 and TRBJ2-7, with a tentative D call TRBD1 (6 bases). V was cut by 3 bases and J by 6 bases, with 9 bases left in between. CDR3 length equals 12 residues. Germline CDR1 and CDR2: LNHDA and SQIVND (reference sequence). This CDR3 reads CASSMEGGEQYF. In DNA form, the CDR3 reads TGTGCCAGTAGTATGGAAGGGGGCGAGCAGTACTTC.

V and J are TRBV5-4 and TRBJ2-7; D perhaps matches TRBD2 (5 bases). This CDR3 has 16 residues. V was trimmed by 3 bases and J by 3 bases, leaving 19 bases between them. The germline gives CDR1 SGHNT, CDR2 YYREEE (reference sequence). CDR3 region: CASSSGIKDGGYEQYF. The DNA for the CDR3 is TGTGCCAGCAGCTCCGGGATTAAGGACGGCGGCTACGAGCAGTACTTC.

The chain employs TRBV2 and TRBJ2-5; no clear D. V was trimmed by 11 bases and J by 1 base, leaving 17 bases between them. The CDR3 has 14 residues. Germline V gives CDR1 SNHLY, CDR2 FYNNEI. CDR3 sequence reads: CAVYVVYLQETQYF. DNA for the CDR3: TGTGCCGTCTACGTCGTTTACCTCCAAGAGACCCAGTACTTC.

V gene TRBV2 combines with J gene TRBJ1-4; possible D gene TRBD1, 5 bases. The CDR3 sequence is 13 residues long. V lost 6 bases and J lost 5, with 10 bases in between. Germline CDR1 reads SNHLY; CDR2 reads FYNNEI. The CDR3 nucleotides read TGTGCCAGCAGCAGGGAGGGGAATGAAAAACTGTTTTTT. It is translated as CASSREGNEKLFF.

This chain uses TRBV14 with TRBJ1-6; no clear D gene. The CDR3 loop spans 15 amino acids. Germline V CDR1 and CDR2: SGHDN, FVKESK. The V gene lost 0 bases and the J gene lost 7 bases, with 10 bases spanning the gap. The CDR3 is CASSQDRPRNSPLHF. Written as DNA, the CDR3 is TGTGCCAGCAGCCAAGATAGGCCCCGGAATTCACCCCTCCACTTT.

The V call is TRBV6-2 or TRBV6-3, the J call TRBJ2-5; D is perhaps TRBD1 or TRBD2 (6 bases each). From germline, CDR1 is MNHEY and CDR2 SVGEGT. The V end lost 2 bases, the J end lost 1 base, and 11 bases lay between the germline ends. This CDR3 is 15 amino acids long. The CDR3 reads CASSYDGGGQETQYF. CDR3 nucleotide sequence: TGTGCCAGCAGTTACGACGGGGGCGGCCAAGAGACCCAGTACTTC.

This clone is a singleton in its sample. V is TRBV19 and J is TRBJ1-5, with D maybe TRBD1 (5 bases). Trimming took 5 bases from V and 3 from J, leaving 11 bases between them. The CDR3 runs 14 residues. In germline, CDR1 is LNHDA, CDR2 SQIVND (reference sequence). CDR3 sequence (DNA): TGTGCCAGTAGTTCCACAGGACCCAATCAGCCCCAGCATTTT. The encoded protein is CASSSTGPNQPQHF.

The chain carries TRBV7-2 and TRBJ2-1; 9 bases are a match to TRBD1. This CDR3 region has 14 residues. The V gene's germline CDR1 is SGHTA and CDR2 FQGNSA. V lost 4 bases to trimming and J lost 5 bases; unmatched junction nucleotides: 3. The CDR3 nucleotides are TGTGCCAGCAGCTCGGACAGGGGCCACAATGAGCAGTTCTTC. It specifies CASSSDRGHNEQFF.

In DNA, the CDR3 is TGCCGCGGGGGGGGACCGGGGGGCGGGGAGCTGTTTTTT. As protein: CRGGGPGGGELFF. V gene TRBV29-1 combines with J gene TRBJ2-2; 9 nucleotides line up with TRBD2. CDR1 is SQVTM and CDR2 is ANQGSEA in the germline V gene. The CDR3 is 13 amino acids.

The chain recombines TRBV29-1 with TRBJ2-1; 8 bases fit TRBD2. CDR1 SQVTM and CDR2 ANQGSEA come from the germline V gene. The CDR3 has 14 amino acids. V lost 6 bases to trimming and J lost 1 base; unmatched junction nucleotides: 5. The CDR3 spells CSVGSGVSYNEQFF. CDR3 in DNA: TGCAGCGTGGGTAGCGGGGTGTCCTACAATGAGCAGTTCTTC.

This chain joins TRBV18 and TRBJ1-3; D gene uncertain. CDR1 is KGHSH, CDR2 LQKENI, per germline. The CDR3 spans 15 residues. With 2 bases removed from V and 0 bases from J, the gap between germline ends came to 8 bases. This CDR3 reads CASSPFQSSGNTIYF. CDR3 coding DNA: TGTGCCAGCTCACCATTCCAGAGCTCTGGAAACACCATATATTTT.

The chain has TRBV11-3 and TRBJ1-4; the D is unclear. Germline assignment: CDR1 SGHNT and CDR2 YENEEA. V lost 3 bases to trimming and J lost 10 bases, with 12 bases between them. This CDR3 has 13 amino acids. CDR3 loop: CASSFFPKGKLFF. The DNA of the CDR3 is TGTGCCAGCAGCTTTTTCCCGAAGGGAAAACTGTTTTTT.

The chain carries TRBV10-2 and TRBJ1-2, with D uncertain. The germline CDR1 and CDR2 sequences are WSHSY and SAAADI. This CDR3 has 13 residues. V was shortened by 8 bases and J by 2 bases, with 12 bases between the two germline ends. The DNA of the CDR3 is TGCGCCAGCGGTTGGTTACAGAACTATGGCTACACCTTC. Translated, it gives CASGWLQNYGYTF.

The rearrangement links TRBV7-8 to TRBJ2-7; D gene unclear. CDR3 size: 14 residues. Trimming removed 1 base at V and 3 bases at J, with 10 bases between. Germline lookup yields CDR1 SGHVS and CDR2 FQNEAQ. The CDR3 coding sequence is TGTGCCAGCAGCTTAGGTAAAAGGCGCTACGAGCAGTACTTC. This encodes CASSLGKRRYEQYF.

This sequence joins TRBV27 and TRBJ1-5; no reliable D call. CDR3 length equals 16 residues. Germline V gene lookup returns CDR1 MNHEY and CDR2 SMNVEV (reference sequence). The germline V and J ends were trimmed by 6 bases and 5 bases, with 20 bases remaining between them. The CDR3 is CASSPVRQLGHQPQHF. CDR3 DNA sequence: TGTGCCAGCAGCCCGGTGAGGCAGCTGGGTCATCAGCCCCAGCATTTT.

This clone was picked up one time. The chain combines TRBV2 with TRBJ2-7, with 12 bases aligning to TRBD2. The length of the CDR3 is 16 residues. Unmatched junction bases numbered 11, after V lost 6 bases and J lost 5 bases. Per germline, CDR1 SNHLY and CDR2 FYNNEI. CDR3: CASRRLAGAPANEQYF. The CDR3 coding sequence is TGTGCCAGCAGGCGACTAGCGGGGGCTCCCGCTAACGAGCAGTACTTC.

This clone was picked up one time. V and J are TRBV5-6 and TRBJ1-3; 8 bases agree with TRBD1. The CDR3 is made up of 15 amino acids. Trimming at V came to 2 bases and at J to 3 bases, leaving 4 bases not matched to a gene. Per the germline V gene, CDR1 is SGHDT and CDR2 is YYEEEE. This CDR3 reads CASSFLDRGGNTIYF. In DNA form, the CDR3 reads TGTGCCAGCAGCTTTCTAGACAGGGGTGGAAACACCATATATTTT.

J is TRBJ1-1 and V is TRBV10-2, with D maybe TRBD1 (6 bases). CDR3 length: 14 amino acids. V gave up 10 bases and J gave up 0 bases, with 15 bases separating them. Germline values: CDR1 WSHSY, CDR2 SAAADI. The CDR3 region is CATSGVGMNTEAFF. The CDR3 nucleotides are TGCGCCACTTCAGGGGTTGGGATGAACACTGAAGCTTTCTTT.